This TCR beta chain was documented in a study of T cell clonotyping in hematopoietic cell transplantation. Regarding the study as a whole: Without cell sorting, CD4 versus CD8 contributions remain unresolved. Higher Inverse Simpson Index values in graft donor and pretransplant recipient predicted broader posttransplant TCR diversity.

In this sample, this clone turned up a few times. No antigen is known for it. Profiling relied on immunoSEQ multiplex PCR, and the TCRdb table lists in-frame clones only, not all of them. The data contain approximately 44,000 clones, roughly 92% of them singletons. CDR1 is LNHDA and CDR2 is SQIVND in the germline V gene (reference sequence). V was pared by 5 bases and J by 3 bases, with 13 bases between. The CDR3 loop spans 14 amino acids. The V call is TRBV19, the J call TRBJ1-1; D remains unclear. This TCR was recovered from a woman aged 50 to 65 in good health. Some clones in this sample may be carry-over from other donors' samples. The source material was peripheral blood mononuclear cells. In nucleotides, the CDR3 is TGTGCCAGTAGTCCCCAGGCTCGGGACACTGAAGCTTTCTTT. Translation gives CASSPQARDTEAFF.